This TCR beta chain was found in a study of CD8+CD57+ T cells in acquired aplastic anemia. General study findings and limits: The study identified roughly 29 CD8+ CDR3 sequences shared by patients and controls.

The table lists this clonotype with a few counts. Its antigen is as yet unknown. The sequenced patients had an expansion of CD8+CD57+ cells seen by flow cytometry. With no exception, the patients had severe acquired aplastic anemia. Sampling of blood occurred while the patients had still received no therapy. The CDR3 runs 15 residues. Germline V gives CDR1 MGHRA, CDR2 YSYEKL. Losses at the gene ends were 1 base for V and 4 bases for J; bases not matched to a gene: 7. Genomic DNA, the template, was used for profiling of the TCR beta VDJ and CDR3. One entry per CDR3 protein results from TCRdb running MiXCR on the reads. The sample holds more than 150,000 distinct CDR3 sequences, around 50% seen once.

The TCR originated in a human donor with aplastic anemia. The sample taken for sequencing was sorted CD4+, CD8+, or CD8+CD57+ T cells (not recorded which) from PBMCs. The rearrangement joins TRBV4-1 to TRBJ2-7, with 7 bases that match TRBD2. The CDR3 bases are TGCGCCAGCAGCCAAGGGGGAGGGCGGGAATACGAGCAGTACTTC. This encodes CASSQGGGREYEQYF.